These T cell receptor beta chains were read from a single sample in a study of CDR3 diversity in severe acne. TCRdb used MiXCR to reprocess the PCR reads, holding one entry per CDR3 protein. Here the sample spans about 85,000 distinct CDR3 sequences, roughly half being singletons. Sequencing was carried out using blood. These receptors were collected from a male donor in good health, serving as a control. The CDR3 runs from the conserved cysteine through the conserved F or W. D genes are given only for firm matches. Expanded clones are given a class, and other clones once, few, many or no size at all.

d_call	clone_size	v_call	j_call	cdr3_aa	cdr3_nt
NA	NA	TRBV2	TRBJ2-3	CASSGRRADTQYF	TGTGCCAGCAGTGGTAGGAGGGCAGATACGCAGTATTTT
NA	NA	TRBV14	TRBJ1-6	CASSQDVMVSPLHF	TGTGCCAGCAGCCAAGATGTAATGGTATCACCCCTCCACTTT
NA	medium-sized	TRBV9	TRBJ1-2	CASSVDDNYGYTF	TGTGCCAGCAGCGTAGACGACAACTATGGCTACACCTTC
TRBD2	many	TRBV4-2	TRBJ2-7	CASSQDTSGSPSYEQYF	TGTGCCAGCAGCCAAGATACTAGCGGGAGCCCTTCCTACGAGCAGTACTTC
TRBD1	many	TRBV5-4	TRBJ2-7	CAISAYRGYEQYF	TGTGCTATAAGCGCCTACAGGGGCTACGAGCAGTACTTC
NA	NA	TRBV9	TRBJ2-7	CASIPRGLQYF	TGTGCCAGCATCCCCAGAGGGCTGCAGTACTTC
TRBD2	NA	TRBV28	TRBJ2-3	CASSLAGVGDTQYF	TGTGCCAGCAGCCTAGCGGGGGTGGGAGATACGCAGTATTTT
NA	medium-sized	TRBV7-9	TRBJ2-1	CASSGRLGLGNEQFF	TGTGCCAGCAGCGGTCGGTTGGGTCTAGGGAATGAGCAGTTCTTC
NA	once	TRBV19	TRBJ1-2	CASRGGDKIYGYTF	TGTGCCAGTAGAGGAGGGGACAAGATCTATGGCTACACCTTC
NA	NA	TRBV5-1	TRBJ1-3	CASRGDSGDTIYF	TGCGCCAGCCGGGGGGATAGCGGAGACACCATATATTTT
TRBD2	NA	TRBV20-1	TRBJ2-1	CSQSGGGSDEQFF	TGCAGTCAGAGCGGGGGCGGAAGCGATGAGCAGTTCTTC
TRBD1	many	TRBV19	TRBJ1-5	CASELGQSYSNQPQHF	TGTGCCAGCGAACTGGGACAGTCCTATAGCAATCAGCCCCAGCATTTT
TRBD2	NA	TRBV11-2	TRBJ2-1	CASSALTSGDNEQFF	TGTGCCAGCAGCGCACTGACTAGCGGGGACAATGAGCAGTTCTTC
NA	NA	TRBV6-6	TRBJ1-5	CAIRQNNQPQHF	TGTGCCATCCGGCAGAATAATCAGCCCCAGCATTTT
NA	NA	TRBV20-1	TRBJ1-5	CSARPDSNQPQHF	TGCAGTGCTAGGCCTGATAGCAATCAGCCCCAGCATTTT
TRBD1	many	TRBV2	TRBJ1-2	CASIGQGAWGYTF	TGTGCCAGCATCGGACAGGGGGCTTGGGGCTACACCTTC
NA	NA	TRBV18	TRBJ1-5	CASSPMDGGNQPQHF	TGTGCCAGCTCACCGATGGACGGCGGCAATCAGCCCCAGCATTTT
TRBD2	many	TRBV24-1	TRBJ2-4	CATSDRGGTSSGGTPKNIQYF	TGTGCCACCAGTGACCGAGGGGGGACTAGTAGCGGGGGGACGCCCAAAAACATTCAGTACTTC
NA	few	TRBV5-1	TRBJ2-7	CASSLEARHEQYF	TGCGCCAGCAGCTTGGAGGCCAGACACGAGCAGTACTTC
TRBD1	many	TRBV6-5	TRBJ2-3	CASSYRTGGADTQYF	TGTGCCAGCAGTTACAGGACAGGGGGCGCAGATACGCAGTATTTT
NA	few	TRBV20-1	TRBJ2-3	CSAGARDSVDTQYF	TGCAGTGCCGGGGCGCGGGATTCGGTAGATACGCAGTATTTT
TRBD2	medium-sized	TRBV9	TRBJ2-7	CASSPTSGGGEQYF	TGTGCCAGCAGCCCCACTAGCGGGGGGGGCGAGCAGTACTTC
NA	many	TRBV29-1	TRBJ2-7	CSVDEGANEQYF	TGCAGCGTTGATGAAGGGGCAAACGAGCAGTACTTC
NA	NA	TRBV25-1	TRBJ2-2	CASRPRGGGVNTGELFF	TGTGCCAGCAGACCCAGGGGAGGGGGGGTGAACACCGGGGAGCTGTTTTTT
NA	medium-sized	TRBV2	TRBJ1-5	CASTRTEGGQQPQHF	TGTGCCAGCACCCGTACCGAGGGAGGACAGCAGCCCCAGCATTTT
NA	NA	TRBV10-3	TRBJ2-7	CAISGSGFYEQYF	TGTGCCATCAGTGGTAGCGGATTCTACGAGCAGTACTTC
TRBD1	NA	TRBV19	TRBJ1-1	CASSGQGAKEAFF	TGTGCCAGTAGCGGACAGGGGGCAAAGGAAGCTTTCTTT